The TCR beta chain described here comes from a study of cytomegalovirus exposure and HLA in healthy donors. The PCR ran on 60 Vbeta and 13 Jbeta primers. The data were produced by immunoSEQ multiplex PCR, yet TCRdb's version contains in-frame clones alone and is incomplete. The data contain about 170,000 clones, 70% to 90% of them singletons. The CDR3 runs 12 residues. Germline assignment: CDR1 SQVTM and CDR2 ANQGSEA. V lost 4 bases and J 4 bases, leaving 8 bases between the germline ends. The sample taken for sequencing was PBMCs. This TCR came from a man aged 25 to 45 in good health and CMV-seropositive. J is TRBJ1-5 and V is TRBV29-1, with D perhaps TRBD1 (5 bases). CDR3 protein: CSVGQSNQPQHF. The DNA of the CDR3 is TGCAGCGTTGGACAGAGTAATCAGCCCCAGCATTTT.